Each of the 4 T cell receptor beta chains below was sequenced from the same sample in a study of control samples from healthy donors and cancer patients. Here immunoSEQ multiplex PCR was the method, and the copy in TCRdb shows in-frame clones only, minus some. The repertoire holds 100,000 to 150,000 clones, about 90% seen once, with approximately 8% in the top ten. Sequencing was performed on PBMCs. The receptors were gathered from a man aged 50-59 years with head and neck cancer.

The V call is TRBV28, the J call TRBJ2-7; no definite D call. Germline V gives CDR1 MDHEN, CDR2 SYDVKM. The CDR3 extends over 13 amino acids. The V and J ends lost 6 bases and 3 bases respectively, with 12 bases between them. The CDR3 bases are TGTGCCAGCAGGGCACCGACATTCTACGAGCAGTACTTC. Its protein product is CASRAPTFYEQYF. Drawing the rest from reference TRBV28 and TRBJ2-7, the complete variable domain is DVKVTQSSRYLVKRTGEKVFLECVQDMDHENMFWYRQDPGLGLRLIYFSYDVKMKEKGDIPEGYSVSREKKERFSLILESASTNQTSMYLCASRAPTFYEQYFGPGTRLTVT.

This chain joins TRBV7-9 and TRBJ2-7, with D possibly being TRBD1 or TRBD2 (5 bases each). CDR1 is SEHNR and CDR2 is FQNEAQ in the germline V gene (reference sequence). This CDR3 is built from 16 residues. V was shortened by 5 bases and J by 0 bases, with 17 bases between the two germline ends. CDR3 loop: CASSELAWGSSYEQYF. For the CDR3, the DNA is TGTGCCAGCAGCGAGTTAGCCTGGGGGAGCTCCTACGAGCAGTACTTC.

The rearrangement uses TRBV5-1 and TRBJ2-3, with 12 bases fitting TRBD2. Germline CDR1 is SGHRS and CDR2 is YFSETQ. V shed 4 bases and J 2 bases; nucleotides not matched to a gene: 5. CDR3 size: 16 residues. For the CDR3, the DNA is TGCGCCAGCAGCCCAGGACTAGCGGGATACACAGATACGCAGTATTTT. It is translated as CASSPGLAGYTDTQYF.

V is TRBV19 and J is TRBJ1-2, with TRBD1 matching over 8 bases. CDR3 length equals 14 residues. CDR1 and CDR2 (germline): LNHDA, SQIVND (reference sequence). The trim removed 10 bases at V and 7 bases at J, leaving 14 bases unmatched. In DNA form, the CDR3 reads TGTGCCACTACCGGGACAGGTCTTTCTGCTGGCTACACCTTC. It translates to CATTGTGLSAGYTF.